This is a list of T cell receptor beta chains from one sample in a study of T cell responses to AZD1222 COVID-19 vaccine. The repertoire was sequenced with immunoSEQ multiplex PCR; TCRdb's copy has only in-frame clones and lacks some. This table has roughly 96,000 clones, around 89% appearing once. Sequenced material: peripheral blood, taken on day 0 of AZD1222 vaccination. The receptors stem from an adult in good health. The CDR3 runs from the conserved cysteine through the conserved F or W. A D gene is named only where the DNA matches it firmly.

v_gene	j_gene	d_gene	CDR3nt	CDR3aa
TRBV4-2	TRBJ1-2	.	TGTGCCAGCAGCCAACGCCCAGGACAAGGCTACACCTTC	CASSQRPGQGYTF
TRBV2	TRBJ2-7	.	TGTGCCAGCAACTCCGTTAACTCCTACGAGCAGTACTTC	CASNSVNSYEQYF
TRBV12-3/TRBV12-4	TRBJ1-1	.	TGTGCCAGCAGCCCGCAGGGGACTGAAGCTTTCTTT	CASSPQGTEAFF
TRBV5-4	TRBJ1-1	.	TGTGCCAGCAGCTTCCCAGGGGCCCTGAACACTGAAGCTTTCTTT	CASSFPGALNTEAFF
TRBV4-1	TRBJ1-5	TRBD1	TGCGCCAGCAGCCACCAAAGCGGGGGACAGGGGGACTTGGCCCAGCATTTT	CASSHQSGGQGDLAQHF
TRBV30	TRBJ1-2	TRBD1	TGTGCCTGGAGTCCGGGACAGGGGAATGGCTACACCTTC	CAWSPGQGNGYTF
TRBV28	TRBJ1-2	.	TGTGCCAGCAGTGATAGGTGGGGCTACACCTTC	CASSDRWGYTF
TRBV14	TRBJ1-1	.	TGTGCCAGCAGCCAAAACAGGGACACTGAAGCTTTCTTT	CASSQNRDTEAFF
TRBV28	TRBJ1-1	TRBD1	TGTGCCAGCTGGAGACAGGGCAACACTGAAGCTTTCTTT	CASWRQGNTEAFF
TRBV14	TRBJ1-2	.	TGTGCCAGCAGCCAAGCAACGGGAATCGGCGGCTACACCTTC	CASSQATGIGGYTF
TRBV5-4	TRBJ1-4	.	TGTGCCAGCAGCTTGGAGGGAGGCTTTAATGAAAAACTGTTTTTT	CASSLEGGFNEKLFF
TRBV20-1	TRBJ1-3	.	TGCAGTGCTAGTGGCGGGGGCAGAAACACCATATATTTT	CSASGGGRNTIYF
TRBV5-1	TRBJ1-1	.	TGCGCCAGCAGCTTTTCGACAGTAGACACTGAAGCTTTCTTT	CASSFSTVDTEAFF
TRBV27	TRBJ2-7	.	TGTGCCAGCAGTTTAAATCCGGGGATGGGTTCTAGGGAGCAGTACTTC	CASSLNPGMGSREQYF
TRBV12-2	TRBJ1-5	.	TGTGCAAGTCGCTTAGCCCAAGCACCCAATCAGCCCCAGCATTTT	CASRLAQAPNQPQHF